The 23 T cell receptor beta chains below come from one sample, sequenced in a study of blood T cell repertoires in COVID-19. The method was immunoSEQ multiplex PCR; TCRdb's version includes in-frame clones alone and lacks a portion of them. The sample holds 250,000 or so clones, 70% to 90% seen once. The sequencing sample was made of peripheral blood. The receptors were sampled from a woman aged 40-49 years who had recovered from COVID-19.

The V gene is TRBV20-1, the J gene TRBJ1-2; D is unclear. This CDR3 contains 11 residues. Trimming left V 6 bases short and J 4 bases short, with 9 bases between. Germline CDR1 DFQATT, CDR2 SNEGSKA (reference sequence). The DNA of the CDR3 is TGCAGTGCCCGACTGGTCTATGGCTACACCTTC. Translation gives CSARLVYGYTF.

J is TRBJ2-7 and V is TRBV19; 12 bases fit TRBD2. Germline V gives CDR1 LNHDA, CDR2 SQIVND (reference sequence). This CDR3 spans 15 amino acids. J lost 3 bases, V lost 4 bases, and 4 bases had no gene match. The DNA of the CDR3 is TGTGCCAGTAGTACACTAGCGGGAGGTCGCTACGAGCAGTACTTC. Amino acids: CASSTLAGGRYEQYF.

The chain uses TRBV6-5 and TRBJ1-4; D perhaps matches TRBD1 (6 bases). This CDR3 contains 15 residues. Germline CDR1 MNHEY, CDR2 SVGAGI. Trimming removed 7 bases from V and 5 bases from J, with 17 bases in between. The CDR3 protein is CASTQYGTRNEKLFF. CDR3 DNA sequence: TGTGCCAGCACCCAATACGGGACACGAAATGAAAAACTGTTTTTT.

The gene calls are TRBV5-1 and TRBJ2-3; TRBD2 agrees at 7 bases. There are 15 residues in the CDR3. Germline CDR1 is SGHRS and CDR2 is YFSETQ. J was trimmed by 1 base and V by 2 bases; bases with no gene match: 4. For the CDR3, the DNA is TGCGCCAGCAGCTTTGGGAGCGGGGGCACAGATACGCAGTATTTT. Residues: CASSFGSGGTDTQYF. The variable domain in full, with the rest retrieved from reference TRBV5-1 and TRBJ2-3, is KAGVTQTPRYLIKTRGQQVTLSCSPISGHRSVSWYQQTPGQGLQFLFEYFSETQRNKGNFPGRFSGRQFSNSRSEMNVSTLELGDSALYLCASSFGSGGTDTQYFGPGTRLTVL.

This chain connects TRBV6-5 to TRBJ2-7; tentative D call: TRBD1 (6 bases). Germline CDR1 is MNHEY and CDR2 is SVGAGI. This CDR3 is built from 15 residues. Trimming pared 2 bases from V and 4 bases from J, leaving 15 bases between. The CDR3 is CASSYPGASGYEQYF. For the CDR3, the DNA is TGTGCCAGCAGTTACCCAGGGGCCTCGGGGTACGAGCAGTACTTC.

CDR3 in amino acids: CATSDKGQGPPNEKLFF. Here the CDR3 DNA reads TGTGCCACCAGTGACAAAGGACAGGGGCCGCCCAATGAAAAACTGTTTTTT. This chain links TRBV24-1 with TRBJ1-4; 9 bases agree with TRBD1. Germline CDR1 reads KGHDR; CDR2 reads SFDVKD. This CDR3 is built from 17 residues. Trimming at V came to 4 bases and at J to 5 bases, leaving 10 bases not matched to a gene.

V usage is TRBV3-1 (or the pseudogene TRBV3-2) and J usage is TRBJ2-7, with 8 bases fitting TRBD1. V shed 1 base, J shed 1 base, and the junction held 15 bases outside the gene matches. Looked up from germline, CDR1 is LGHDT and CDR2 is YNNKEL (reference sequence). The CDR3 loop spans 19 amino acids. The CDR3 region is CASSQGPKPDRGLSYEQYF. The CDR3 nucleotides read TGTGCCAGCAGCCAAGGCCCTAAGCCCGACAGGGGTCTATCCTACGAGCAGTACTTC.

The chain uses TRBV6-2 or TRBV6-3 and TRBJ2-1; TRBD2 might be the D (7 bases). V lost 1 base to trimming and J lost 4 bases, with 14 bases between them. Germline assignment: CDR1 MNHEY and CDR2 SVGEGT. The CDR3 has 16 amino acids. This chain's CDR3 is CASSYLAGALYNEQFF. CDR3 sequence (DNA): TGTGCCAGCAGTTACTTGGCGGGGGCCCTTTACAATGAGCAGTTCTTC.

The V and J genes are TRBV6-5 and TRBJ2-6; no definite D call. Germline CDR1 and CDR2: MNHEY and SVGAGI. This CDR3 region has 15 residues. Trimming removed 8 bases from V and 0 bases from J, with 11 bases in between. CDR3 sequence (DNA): TGTGCCAGCGGGCGCCTCCCCTCTGGGGCCAACGTCCTGACTTTC. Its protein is CASGRLPSGANVLTF.

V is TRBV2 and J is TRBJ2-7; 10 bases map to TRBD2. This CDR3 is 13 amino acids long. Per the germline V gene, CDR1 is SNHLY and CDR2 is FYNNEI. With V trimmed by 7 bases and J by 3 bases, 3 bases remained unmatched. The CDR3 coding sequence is TGTGCCAGCACCGGACTAGCGGTCTACGAGCAGTACGTC. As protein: CASTGLAVYEQYV.

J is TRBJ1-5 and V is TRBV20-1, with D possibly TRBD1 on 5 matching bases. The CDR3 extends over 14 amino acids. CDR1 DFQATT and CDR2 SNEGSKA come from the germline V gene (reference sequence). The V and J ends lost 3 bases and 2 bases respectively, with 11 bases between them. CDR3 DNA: TGCAGTGCTAGTCCAGGGAAGGGCAATCAGCCCCAGCATTTT. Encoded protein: CSASPGKGNQPQHF.

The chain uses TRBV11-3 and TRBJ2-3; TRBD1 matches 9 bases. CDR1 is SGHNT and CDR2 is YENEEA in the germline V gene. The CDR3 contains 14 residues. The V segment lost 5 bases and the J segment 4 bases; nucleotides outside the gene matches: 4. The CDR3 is CASSLGQGADTQYF. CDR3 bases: TGTGCCAGCAGCCTGGGACAGGGTGCAGATACGCAGTATTTT. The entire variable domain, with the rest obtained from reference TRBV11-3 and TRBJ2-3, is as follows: EAGVVQSPRYKIIEKKQPVAFWCNPISGHNTLYWYLQNLGQGPELLIRYENEEAVDDSQLPKDRFSAERLKGVDSTLKIQPAELGDSAVYLCASSLGQGADTQYFGPGTRLTVL.

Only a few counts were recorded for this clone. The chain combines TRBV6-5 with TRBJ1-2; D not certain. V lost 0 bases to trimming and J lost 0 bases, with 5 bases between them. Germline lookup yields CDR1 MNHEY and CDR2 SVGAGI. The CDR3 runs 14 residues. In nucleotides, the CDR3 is TGTGCCAGCAGTTACTCGGCCGCTAACTATGGCTACACCTTC. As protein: CASSYSAANYGYTF.

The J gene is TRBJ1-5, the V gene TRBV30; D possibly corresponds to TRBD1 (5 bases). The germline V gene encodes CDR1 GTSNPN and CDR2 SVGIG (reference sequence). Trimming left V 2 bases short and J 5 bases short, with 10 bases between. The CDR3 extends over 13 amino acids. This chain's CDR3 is CAWSTGGDQPQHF. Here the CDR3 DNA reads TGTGCCTGGAGTACGGGGGGAGATCAGCCCCAGCATTTT.

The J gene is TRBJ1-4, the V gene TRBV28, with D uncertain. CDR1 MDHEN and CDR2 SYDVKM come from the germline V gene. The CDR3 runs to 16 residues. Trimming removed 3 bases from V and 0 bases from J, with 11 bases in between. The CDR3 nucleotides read TGTGCCAGCAGTTTTAACGGGGATTCAACTAATGAAAAACTGTTTTTT. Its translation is CASSFNGDSTNEKLFF.

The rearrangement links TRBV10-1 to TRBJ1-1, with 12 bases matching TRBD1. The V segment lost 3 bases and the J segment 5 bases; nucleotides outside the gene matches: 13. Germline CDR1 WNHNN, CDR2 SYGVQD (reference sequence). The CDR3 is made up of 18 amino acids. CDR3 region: CASSDPLPGQGAKTEAFF. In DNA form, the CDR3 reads TGCGCCAGCAGTGATCCACTTCCGGGACAGGGGGCGAAGACTGAAGCTTTCTTT.

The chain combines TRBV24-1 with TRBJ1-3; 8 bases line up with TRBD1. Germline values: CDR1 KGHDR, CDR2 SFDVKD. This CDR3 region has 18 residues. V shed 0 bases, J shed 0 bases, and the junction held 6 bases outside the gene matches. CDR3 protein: CATSDLGAGGHSGNTIYF. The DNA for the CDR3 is TGTGCCACCAGTGATTTGGGTGCAGGGGGCCACTCTGGAAACACCATATATTTT.

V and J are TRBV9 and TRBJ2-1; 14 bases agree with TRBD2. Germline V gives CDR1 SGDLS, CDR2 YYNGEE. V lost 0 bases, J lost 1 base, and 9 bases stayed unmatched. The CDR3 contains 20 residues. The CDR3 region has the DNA TGTGCCAGCAGCGTAGCAGGGGGGACTAGCGGGAGTCTTTCCTACAATGAGCAGTTCTTC. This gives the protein CASSVAGGTSGSLSYNEQFF.

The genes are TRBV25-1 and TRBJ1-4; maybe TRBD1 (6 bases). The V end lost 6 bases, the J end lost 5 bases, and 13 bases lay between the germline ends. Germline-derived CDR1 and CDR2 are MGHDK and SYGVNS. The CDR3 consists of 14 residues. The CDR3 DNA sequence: TGTGCCAGCAGACAAACAGGGCGGAATGAAAAACTGTTTTTT. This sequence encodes CASRQTGRNEKLFF.

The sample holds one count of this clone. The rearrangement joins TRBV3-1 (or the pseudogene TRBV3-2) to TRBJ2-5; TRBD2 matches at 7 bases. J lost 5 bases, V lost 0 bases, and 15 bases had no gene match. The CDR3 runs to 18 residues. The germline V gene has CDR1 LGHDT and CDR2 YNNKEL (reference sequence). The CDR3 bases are TGTGCCAGCAGCCAAGACCGAAGCGGGAATACCGCCCGGGAGACCCAGTACTTC. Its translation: CASSQDRSGNTARETQYF.

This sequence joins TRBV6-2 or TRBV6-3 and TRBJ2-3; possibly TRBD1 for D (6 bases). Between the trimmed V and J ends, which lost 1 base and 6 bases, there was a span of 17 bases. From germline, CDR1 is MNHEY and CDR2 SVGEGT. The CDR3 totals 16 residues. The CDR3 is CASSYWGHMTGDTQYF. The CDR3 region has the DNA TGTGCCAGCAGTTACTGGGGACACATGACCGGGGATACGCAGTATTTT.

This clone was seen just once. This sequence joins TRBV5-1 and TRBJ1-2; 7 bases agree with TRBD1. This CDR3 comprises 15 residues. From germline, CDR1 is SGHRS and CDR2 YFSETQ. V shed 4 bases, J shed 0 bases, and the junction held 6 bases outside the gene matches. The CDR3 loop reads CASSRGQKTNYGYTF. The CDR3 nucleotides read TGCGCCAGCAGCCGGGGACAGAAAACTAACTATGGCTACACCTTC.

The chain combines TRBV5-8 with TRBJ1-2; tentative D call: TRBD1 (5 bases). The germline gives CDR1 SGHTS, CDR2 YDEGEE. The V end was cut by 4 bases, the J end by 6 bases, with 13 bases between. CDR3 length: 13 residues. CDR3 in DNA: TGTGCCAGCAGCCCGGGGACTGGCCATGGCTACACCTTC. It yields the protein CASSPGTGHGYTF.